This passage covers 5 T cell receptor beta chains from one sample sequenced in a study of cytomegalovirus exposure and HLA in healthy donors (dated by TCRdb to 2017 to 2019). Receptors were amplified or captured by the immunoSEQ multiplex PCR assay. A mixture of 60 forward primers for TCR Vbeta segments and 13 reverse primers for TCR Jbeta segments was used in the multiplex PCR. TCRdb took this table from immuneACCESS and kept in-frame rearrangements with V and J called. Such tables lack part of the clones; where checked against another copy, unresolved V genes explain under half of the gap, and the rest is unexplained. In all, the sample holds 150,000 to 250,000 clones, and 65% to 85% of those were seen once. The top ten clonotypes cover 0.098% of the sample. The sequenced sample consisted of PBMCs. The receptors originated from a boy aged 2-9 years in good health and CMV-seronegative.

The CDR3 reads CASSLGTGGSYGYTF. The CDR3 DNA sequence: TGTGCCAGCAGCTTAGGGACAGGGGGCAGTTATGGCTACACCTTC. This chain links TRBV11-2 with TRBJ1-2, with TRBD1 matching 11 bases. Trimming took 1 base from V and 5 from J; bases not matched to a gene: 3. The CDR3 is 15 amino acids. Per germline, CDR1 SGHAT and CDR2 FQNNGV.

The chain carries TRBV10-3 and TRBJ1-5; tentatively, D is TRBD1 (6 bases). Germline-derived CDR1 and CDR2 are ENHRY and SYGVKD. This CDR3 has 15 residues. The ends were cut back, 2 bases at V and 2 bases at J, with 10 bases in the middle. CDR3 nucleotide sequence: TGTGCCATCAGTGAGGGAGGGGGGGGCAATCAGCCCCAGCATTTT. Its translation: CAISEGGGGNQPQHF.

This clone was recorded a few times. The rearrangement links TRBV6-5 to TRBJ2-7; 9 nucleotides agree with TRBD1. CDR3 length: 14 residues. Trimming cost V 0 bases and J 3 bases; bases outside gene matches: 0. CDR1 is MNHEY, CDR2 SVGAGI, per germline. The CDR3, as DNA: TGTGCCAGCAGTTACTCGACAGGGGGCTACGAGCAGTACTTC. This sequence encodes CASSYSTGGYEQYF.

The rearrangement uses TRBV7-2 and TRBJ1-6, with a possible D match to TRBD1 (6 bases). The CDR3 runs to 16 residues. CDR1 and CDR2 (germline): SGHTA, FQGNSA. The V end was cut by 0 bases, the J end by 3 bases, with 9 bases between. The CDR3: CASSLAGTNYNSPLHF. The CDR3, as DNA: TGTGCCAGCAGCTTAGCAGGGACAAACTATAATTCACCCCTCCACTTT.

The chain links TRBV7-9 to TRBJ2-7; 7 positions match TRBD1. Germline V lookup: CDR1 SEHNR, CDR2 FQNEAQ (reference sequence). The CDR3 is 12 amino acids. V dropped 4 bases and J dropped 4; count of bases not matched to a gene: 1. This CDR3 is CASSSTGYEQYF. In DNA form, the CDR3 reads TGTGCCAGCAGCTCGACAGGGTACGAGCAGTACTTC.